This TCR beta chain was found in a study of blood T cell repertoires in COVID-19. In the authors' methods: It was from reference gene primer amplification that nucleated cell counts were estimated. Here immunoSEQ multiplex PCR was the method, and the copy in TCRdb shows in-frame clones only, minus some. D and trimming come from the DNA, and the V and J calls and clone size come from that table. The sample lists around 99,000 clones; approximately 89% were seen once. Germline V gene sequence: CDR1 MNHEY, CDR2 SMNVEV (reference sequence). The length of the CDR3 is 18 residues. Unmatched junction bases numbered 20, after V lost 6 bases and J lost 6 bases.

The gene calls are TRBV27 and TRBJ1-2; 9 bases match TRBD1. Material: peripheral blood. The clonotype originates from a man aged 50 to 59 with active or convalescent COVID-19. The CDR3 nucleotides are TGTGCCAGCAGCCTACAGGCGTCCTTACAGGGGGCTCTTAATGGCTACACCTTC. Its protein is CASSLQASLQGALNGYTF.